This entry lists 32 T cell receptor beta chains sequenced from one sample in a study of T cells expressing NK-cell markers. From its re-call of the 5' RACE reads, TCRdb lists each CDR3 protein once, without DNA. Its table lists approximately 440,000 distinct CDR3 sequences. Sequencing was carried out using blood T cells: a sorted CD56 or NKG2C T cell subset, CD4+ or CD8+ T cells, or bulk PBMC T cells (not recorded which). The receptors shown here come from a woman between 45 and 65 years old in good health.

The rearrangement links TRBV5-1 to TRBJ1-4; TCRdb names TRBD1, which stays unverified in the absence of DNA. The germline V gene encodes CDR1 SGHRS and CDR2 YFSETQ. The CDR3 has 15 amino acids. The CDR3 sequence is CASSSIGPVGEKLFF.

The chain employs TRBV7-8 and TRBJ2-5; TCRdb returns TRBD1, unconfirmable since there is no DNA. CDR3 size: 16 residues. The V gene's germline CDR1 is SGHVS and CDR2 FQNEAQ. This CDR3 reads CASSTTRTVLQETQYF.

This chain joins TRBV12-3 or TRBV12-4 and TRBJ2-5; TCRdb proposes TRBD1, but this gene call is untestable without DNA. The CDR3 spans 15 residues. The CDR3 loop is CASSRGDIFAETQYF.

This chain's CDR3 is CASSHLRREQYF. This chain joins TRBV6-1 and TRBJ2-7; lacking DNA, the TRBD2 call made by TCRdb goes unchecked. CDR1 is MNHNS and CDR2 is SASEGT in the germline V gene. The CDR3 extends over 12 amino acids.

The gene calls are TRBV9 and TRBJ2-5; checking the TCRdb D call of TRBD1 is not possible without DNA. This CDR3 has 14 residues. Per the germline V gene, CDR1 is SGDLS and CDR2 is YYNGEE. Here the CDR3 reads CASSGGRFQETQYF.

The chain couples TRBV11-2 to TRBJ2-5; TCRdb names TRBD1, which stays unverified in the absence of DNA. Germline CDR1 is SGHAT and CDR2 is FQNNGV. CDR3 length equals 16 residues. This chain's CDR3 is CASSLGTGPHLETQYF.

CDR3 protein: CSARVGVGYNSPLHF. The chain carries TRBV20-1 and TRBJ1-6; absent DNA, TCRdb's TRBD1 call cannot be checked. The CDR3 has 15 residues. The germline V gene encodes CDR1 DFQATT and CDR2 SNEGSKA (reference sequence).

V and J are TRBV29-1 and TRBJ1-1; TCRdb reports TRBD1, a call that lacks DNA to check it against. CDR3 length: 13 amino acids. Looked up from germline, CDR1 is SQVTM and CDR2 is ANQGSEA. CDR3 residues: CSASGGRGTEAFF.

The chain carries TRBV29-1 and TRBJ2-2; without DNA, the TCRdb call of TRBD2 cannot be checked. Germline values: CDR1 SQVTM, CDR2 ANQGSEA. CDR3 length: 13 amino acids. This chain's CDR3 is CSVSSVVTPELFF.

V is TRBV5-6 and J is TRBJ1-4. The CDR3 is made up of 14 amino acids. Germline assignment: CDR1 SGHDT and CDR2 YYEEEE. The CDR3 reads CASSLVIGSEKLFF.

The rearrangement joins TRBV29-1 to TRBJ2-1. CDR3 length equals 14 residues. CDR1 and CDR2 from the germline V gene are SQVTM and ANQGSEA. The CDR3 spells CSVESPWGNNEQFF.

CDR3 amino acids: CASSLGEGRLGYTF. This chain joins TRBV7-2 and TRBJ1-2; checking the TCRdb D call of TRBD1 is not possible without DNA. Per the germline V gene, CDR1 is SGHTA and CDR2 is FQGNSA. This CDR3 has 14 amino acids.

The V and J genes are TRBV28 and TRBJ2-5. CDR3 length: 12 amino acids. CDR1 and CDR2 (germline): MDHEN, SYDVKM. CDR3 residues: CASSFGSKTQYF.

The chain recombines TRBV29-1 with TRBJ1-6; TCRdb indicates TRBD1, and absent DNA this call remains unverified. Germline CDR1 reads SQVTM; CDR2 reads ANQGSEA. The CDR3 is 15 residues long. This chain's CDR3 is CSVSLGGQGVSPLHF.

This chain joins TRBV9 and TRBJ1-2; the TCRdb D gene call, TRBD1, has no DNA to confirm it. CDR1 is SGDLS and CDR2 is YYNGEE in the germline V gene. This CDR3 is built from 14 residues. CDR3 residues: CASSPSGEGYGYTF.

This sequence joins TRBV24-1 and TRBJ2-2; TCRdb selects TRBD2, and the lack of DNA leaves this call unchecked. The germline CDR1 and CDR2 sequences are KGHDR and SFDVKD. This CDR3 comprises 16 residues. The CDR3 spells CATSDLWGRYTGELFF.

V gene TRBV28 combines with J gene TRBJ2-2; there is no DNA to check the TCRdb D call of TRBD1. The CDR3 extends over 15 amino acids. Germline lookup yields CDR1 MDHEN and CDR2 SYDVKM. The CDR3 region is CASSLWPGYTGELFF.

This CDR3 reads CASSSRGGATGELFF. The chain links TRBV12-3 or TRBV12-4 to TRBJ2-2; the TCRdb D gene call, TRBD1, has no DNA to confirm it. This CDR3 has 15 residues.

The genes are TRBV19 and TRBJ2-1; TCRdb selects TRBD1, and the lack of DNA leaves this call unchecked. This CDR3 region has 16 residues. Germline V gene data show CDR1 as LNHDA and CDR2 as SQIVND (reference sequence). The CDR3 protein is CASSMLGGHLGHEQFF.

This chain links TRBV12-3 or TRBV12-4 with TRBJ2-5; with no DNA, the TCRdb D assignment of TRBD1 cannot be verified. The CDR3 spans 16 residues. The CDR3 reads CASRPYGVGREETQYF.

This rearrangement joins TRBV9 to TRBJ2-7; without DNA, the TCRdb call of TRBD2 cannot be checked. This CDR3 has 16 residues. The germline V gene encodes CDR1 SGDLS and CDR2 YYNGEE. CDR3 protein: CASSPRGLAGTYEQYF.

This chain links TRBV6-5 with TRBJ2-3; the D call of TRBD2 rests on TCRdb alone, since no DNA is present to check it. Germline CDR1 MNHEY, CDR2 SVGAGI. This CDR3 spans 16 amino acids. CDR3 loop: CASRPHLAGVADTQYF.

J is TRBJ1-1 and V is TRBV12-3 or TRBV12-4; TCRdb selects TRBD1, and the lack of DNA leaves this call unchecked. The CDR3 is 14 amino acids. CDR3 protein: CASSKTGRNTEAFF.

The chain combines TRBV11-2 with TRBJ2-3; the D call of TRBD1 rests on TCRdb alone, since no DNA is present to check it. Germline V lookup: CDR1 SGHAT, CDR2 FQNNGV. This CDR3 has 15 residues. This chain's CDR3 is CASSLKRRDTDTQYF.

The J gene is TRBJ2-7, the V gene TRBV18; TCRdb gives TRBD2 as the D gene, but with no DNA this cannot be confirmed. The CDR3 consists of 14 residues. The germline V gene has CDR1 KGHSH and CDR2 LQKENI. The chain's CDR3 is CASSPSGRSYEQYF.

The gene calls are TRBV3-1 and TRBJ2-7; TCRdb calls TRBD1, which cannot be checked without DNA. This CDR3 region has 14 residues. Germline CDR1 is LGHDT and CDR2 is YNNKEL (reference sequence). CDR3 residues: CASSRRTGTYEQYF.

The chain combines TRBV12-3 or TRBV12-4 with TRBJ1-1; the TCRdb call, TRBD1, lacks DNA for checking. The CDR3 extends over 14 amino acids. The CDR3 protein is CASSDDRSNTEAFF.

This CDR3 reads CASSEDGGRTEAFF. The rearrangement links TRBV6-1 to TRBJ1-1. This CDR3 spans 14 amino acids. Germline CDR1 reads MNHNS; CDR2 reads SASEGT.

CDR3 in amino acids: CATSDRDRPQRFSNQPQHF. The chain couples TRBV24-1 to TRBJ1-5; TCRdb designates TRBD1, a call that cannot be tested without DNA. CDR3 length: 19 amino acids. Germline V gene data show CDR1 as KGHDR and CDR2 as SFDVKD.

The chain recombines TRBV11-3 with TRBJ2-4; lacking DNA, the TRBD1 call made by TCRdb goes unchecked. Germline V gene sequence: CDR1 SGHNT, CDR2 YENEEA. This CDR3 contains 14 residues. CDR3 loop: CASSLGGTKNIQYF. The entire variable domain, with the rest obtained from reference TRBV11-3 and TRBJ2-4, is as follows: EAGVVQSPRYKIIEKKQPVAFWCNPISGHNTLYWYLQNLGQGPELLIRYENEEAVDDSQLPKDRFSAERLKGVDSTLKIQPAELGDSAVYLCASSLGGTKNIQYFGAGTRLSVL.

The rearrangement joins TRBV5-1 to TRBJ2-1; TCRdb names TRBD2, which stays unverified in the absence of DNA. The CDR3 loop spans 17 amino acids. Germline-derived CDR1 and CDR2 are SGHRS and YFSETQ. The CDR3 loop reads CASSSWRRVTSYNEQFF. The whole variable domain, remainder taken from reference TRBV5-1 and TRBJ2-1, is KAGVTQTPRYLIKTRGQQVTLSCSPISGHRSVSWYQQTPGQGLQFLFEYFSETQRNKGNFPGRFSGRQFSNSRSEMNVSTLELGDSALYLCASSSWRRVTSYNEQFFGPGTRLTVL.

The chain carries TRBV10-3 and TRBJ2-7; TCRdb lists TRBD2, though no DNA is available to test this call. CDR3 length equals 14 residues. Per the germline V gene, CDR1 is ENHRY and CDR2 is SYGVKD. The CDR3 sequence is CAIRWDSGSYEQYF.